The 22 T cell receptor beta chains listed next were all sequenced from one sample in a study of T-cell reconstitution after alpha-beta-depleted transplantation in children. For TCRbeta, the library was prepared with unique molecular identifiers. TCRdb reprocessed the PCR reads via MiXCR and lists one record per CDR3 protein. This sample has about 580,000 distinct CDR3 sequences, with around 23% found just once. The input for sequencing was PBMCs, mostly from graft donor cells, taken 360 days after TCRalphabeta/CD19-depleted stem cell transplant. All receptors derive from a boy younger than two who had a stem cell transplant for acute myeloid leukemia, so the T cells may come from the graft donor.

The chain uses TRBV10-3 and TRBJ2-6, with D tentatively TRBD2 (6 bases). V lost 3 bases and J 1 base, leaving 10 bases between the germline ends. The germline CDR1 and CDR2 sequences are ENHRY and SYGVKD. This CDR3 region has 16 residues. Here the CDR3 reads CAISDRGGSGANVLTF. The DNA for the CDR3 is TGTGCCATCAGTGACCGTGGAGGGTCTGGGGCCAACGTCCTGACTTTC.

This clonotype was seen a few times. CDR3 coding DNA: TGCAGTGCTAGAGATTACAGGGTAATGAACACTGAAGCTTTCTTT. The encoded protein is CSARDYRVMNTEAFF. The chain employs TRBV20-1 and TRBJ1-1; a weak D match, TRBD1 (6 bases). CDR3 length: 15 residues. Trimming removed 0 bases at V and 0 bases at J, with 11 bases between. Germline lookup yields CDR1 DFQATT and CDR2 SNEGSKA (reference sequence).

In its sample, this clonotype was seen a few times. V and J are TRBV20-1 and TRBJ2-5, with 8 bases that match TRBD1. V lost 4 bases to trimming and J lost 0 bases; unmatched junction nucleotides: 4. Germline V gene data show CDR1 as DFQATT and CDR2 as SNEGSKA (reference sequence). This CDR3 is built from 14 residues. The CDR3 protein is CSAIGQGHQETQYF. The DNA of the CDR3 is TGCAGTGCTATTGGACAGGGACACCAAGAGACCCAGTACTTC.

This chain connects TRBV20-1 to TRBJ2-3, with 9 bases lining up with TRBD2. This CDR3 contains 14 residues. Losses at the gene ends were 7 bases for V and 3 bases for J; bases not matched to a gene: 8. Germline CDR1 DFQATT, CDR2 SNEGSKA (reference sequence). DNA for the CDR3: TGCAGTGAAGCCCGCGGGGGGGTAACAGATACGCAGTATTTT. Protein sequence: CSEARGGVTDTQYF.

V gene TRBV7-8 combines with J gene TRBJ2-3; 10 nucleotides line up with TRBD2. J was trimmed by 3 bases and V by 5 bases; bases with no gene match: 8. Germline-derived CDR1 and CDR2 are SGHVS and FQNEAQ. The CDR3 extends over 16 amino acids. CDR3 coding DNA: TGTGCCAGCAGCCGGATCCCAGCGGGGGGGACAGATACGCAGTATTTT. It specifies CASSRIPAGGTDTQYF.

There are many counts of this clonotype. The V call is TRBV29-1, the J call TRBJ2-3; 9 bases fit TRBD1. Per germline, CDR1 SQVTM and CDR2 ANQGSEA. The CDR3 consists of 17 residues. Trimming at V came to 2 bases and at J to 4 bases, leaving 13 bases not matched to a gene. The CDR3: CSVELALDRGGPDTQYF. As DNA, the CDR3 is TGCAGCGTTGAACTGGCCTTGGACAGGGGTGGGCCAGATACGCAGTATTTT.

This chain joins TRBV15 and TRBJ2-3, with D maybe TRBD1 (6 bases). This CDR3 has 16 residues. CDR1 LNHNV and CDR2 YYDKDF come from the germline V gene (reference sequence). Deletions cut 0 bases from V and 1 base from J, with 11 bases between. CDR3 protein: CATSRDPTGRTDTQYF. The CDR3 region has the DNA TGTGCCACCAGCAGAGATCCTACAGGGCGCACAGATACGCAGTATTTT.

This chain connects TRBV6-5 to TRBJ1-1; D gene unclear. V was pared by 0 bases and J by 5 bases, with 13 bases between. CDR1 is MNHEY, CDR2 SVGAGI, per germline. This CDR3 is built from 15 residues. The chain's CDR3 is CASSYSGRARTEAFF. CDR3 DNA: TGTGCCAGCAGTTACTCTGGGAGGGCAAGGACTGAAGCTTTCTTT.

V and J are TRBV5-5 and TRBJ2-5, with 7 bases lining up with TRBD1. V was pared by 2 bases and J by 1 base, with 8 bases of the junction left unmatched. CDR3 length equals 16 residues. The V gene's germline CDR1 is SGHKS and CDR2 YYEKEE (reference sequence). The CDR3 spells CASSLYRGGGQETQYF. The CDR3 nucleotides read TGTGCCAGCAGCTTATACAGGGGTGGGGGCCAAGAGACCCAGTACTTC. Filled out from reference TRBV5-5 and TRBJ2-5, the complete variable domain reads DAGVTQSPTHLIKTRGQQVTLRCSPISGHKSVSWYQQVLGQGPQFIFQYYEKEERGRGNFPDRFSARQFPNYSSELNVNALLLGDSALYLCASSLYRGGGQETQYFGPGTRLLVL.

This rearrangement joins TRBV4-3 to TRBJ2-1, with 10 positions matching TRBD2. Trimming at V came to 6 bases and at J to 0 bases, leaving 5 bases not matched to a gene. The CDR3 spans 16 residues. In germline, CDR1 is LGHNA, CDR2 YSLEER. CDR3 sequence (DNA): TGCGCCAGCAGTCCTAGCGGGGGCCACTCCTACAATGAGCAGTTCTTC. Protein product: CASSPSGGHSYNEQFF.

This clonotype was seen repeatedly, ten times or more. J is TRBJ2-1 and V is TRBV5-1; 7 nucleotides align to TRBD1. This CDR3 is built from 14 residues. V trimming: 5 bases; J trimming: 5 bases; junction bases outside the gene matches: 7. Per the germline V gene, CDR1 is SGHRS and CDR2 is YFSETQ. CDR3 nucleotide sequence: TGCGCCAGCAGACGACTCGGACAGGACAATGAGCAGTTCTTC. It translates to CASRRLGQDNEQFF.

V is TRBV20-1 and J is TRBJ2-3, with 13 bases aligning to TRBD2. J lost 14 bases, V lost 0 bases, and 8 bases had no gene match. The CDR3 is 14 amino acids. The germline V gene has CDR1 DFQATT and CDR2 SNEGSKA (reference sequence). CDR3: CSARDRTSGGPMYF. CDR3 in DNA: TGCAGTGCTAGAGATAGGACTAGCGGGGGCCCTATGTATTTT.

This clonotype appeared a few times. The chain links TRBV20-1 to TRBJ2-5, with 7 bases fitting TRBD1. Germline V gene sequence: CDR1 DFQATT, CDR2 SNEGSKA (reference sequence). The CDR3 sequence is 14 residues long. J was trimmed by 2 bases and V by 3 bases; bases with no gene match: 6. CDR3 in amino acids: CSARTGFTQETQYF. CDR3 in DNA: TGCAGTGCTAGGACAGGGTTTACTCAAGAGACCCAGTACTTC.

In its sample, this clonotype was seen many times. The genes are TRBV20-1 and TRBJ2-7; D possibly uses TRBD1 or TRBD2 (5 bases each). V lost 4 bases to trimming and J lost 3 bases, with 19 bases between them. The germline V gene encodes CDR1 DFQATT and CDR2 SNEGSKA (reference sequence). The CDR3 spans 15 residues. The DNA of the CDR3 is TGCAGTGCTACCACCTCCGGGACCCCATACTACGAGCAGTACTTC. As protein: CSATTSGTPYYEQYF.

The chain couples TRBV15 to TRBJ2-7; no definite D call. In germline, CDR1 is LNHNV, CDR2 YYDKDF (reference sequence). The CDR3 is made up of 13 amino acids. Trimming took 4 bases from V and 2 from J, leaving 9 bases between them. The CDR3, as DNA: TGTGCCACCAGCAAGGACCGAGCCTACGAGCAGTACGTC. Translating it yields CATSKDRAYEQYV.

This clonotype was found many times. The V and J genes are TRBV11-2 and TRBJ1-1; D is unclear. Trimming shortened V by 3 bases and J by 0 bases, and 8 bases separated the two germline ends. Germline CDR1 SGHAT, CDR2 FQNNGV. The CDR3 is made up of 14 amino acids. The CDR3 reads CASSFKGMNTEAFF. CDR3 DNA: TGTGCCAGCAGCTTTAAAGGAATGAACACTGAAGCTTTCTTT.

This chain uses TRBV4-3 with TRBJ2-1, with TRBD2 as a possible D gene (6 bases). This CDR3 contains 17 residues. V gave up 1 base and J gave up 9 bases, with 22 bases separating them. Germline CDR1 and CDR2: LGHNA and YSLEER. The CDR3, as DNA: TGCGCCAGCAGCCAAGCCTCCGGGCTAGCGACCCAGAGTGAGCAGTTCTTC. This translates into CASSQASGLATQSEQFF.

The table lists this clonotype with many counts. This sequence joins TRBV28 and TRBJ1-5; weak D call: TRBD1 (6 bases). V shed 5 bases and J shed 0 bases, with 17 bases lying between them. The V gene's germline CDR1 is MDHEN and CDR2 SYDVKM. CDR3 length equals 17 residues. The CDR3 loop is CASSPWGGAYSNQPQHF. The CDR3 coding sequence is TGTGCCAGCAGTCCCTGGGGGGGGGCTTATAGCAATCAGCCCCAGCATTTT.

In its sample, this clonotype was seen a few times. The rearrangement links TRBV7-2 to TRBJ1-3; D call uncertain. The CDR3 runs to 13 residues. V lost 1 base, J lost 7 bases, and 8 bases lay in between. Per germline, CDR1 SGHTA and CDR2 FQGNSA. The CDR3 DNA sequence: TGTGCCAGCAGCTTAGGACCGGACAACACCATATATTTT. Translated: CASSLGPDNTIYF.

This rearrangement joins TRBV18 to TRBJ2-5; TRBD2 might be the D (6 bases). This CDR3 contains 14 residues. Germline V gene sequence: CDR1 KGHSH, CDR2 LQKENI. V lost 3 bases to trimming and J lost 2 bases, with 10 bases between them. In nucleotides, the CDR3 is TGTGCCAGCTCACCCTCGGCGGGGCAAGAGACCCAGTACTTC. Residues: CASSPSAGQETQYF.

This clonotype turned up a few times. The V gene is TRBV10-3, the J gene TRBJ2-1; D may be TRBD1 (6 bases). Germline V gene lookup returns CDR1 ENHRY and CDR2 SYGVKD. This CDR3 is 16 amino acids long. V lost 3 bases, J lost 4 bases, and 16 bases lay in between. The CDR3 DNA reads TGTGCCATCAGTGAAGGGCAGGGGCCGGAATACAATGAGCAGTTCTTC. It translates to CAISEGQGPEYNEQFF.

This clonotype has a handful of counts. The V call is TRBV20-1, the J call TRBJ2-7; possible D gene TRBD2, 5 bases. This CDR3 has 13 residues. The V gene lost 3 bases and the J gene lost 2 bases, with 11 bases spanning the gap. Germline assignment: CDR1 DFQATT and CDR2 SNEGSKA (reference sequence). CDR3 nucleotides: TGCAGTGCTAGTTCGGGGAATACCTACGAGCAGTACGTC. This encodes CSASSGNTYEQYV.